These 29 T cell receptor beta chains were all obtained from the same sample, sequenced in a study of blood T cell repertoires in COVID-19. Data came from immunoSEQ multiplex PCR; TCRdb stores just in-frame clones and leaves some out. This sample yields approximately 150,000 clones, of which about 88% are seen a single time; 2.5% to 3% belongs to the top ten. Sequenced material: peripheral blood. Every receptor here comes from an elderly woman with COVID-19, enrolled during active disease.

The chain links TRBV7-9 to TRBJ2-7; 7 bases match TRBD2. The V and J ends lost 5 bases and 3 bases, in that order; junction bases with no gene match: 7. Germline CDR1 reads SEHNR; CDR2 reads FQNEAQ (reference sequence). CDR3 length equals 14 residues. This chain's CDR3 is CASSPLADSYEQYF. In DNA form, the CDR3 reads TGTGCCAGCAGCCCGCTAGCGGATAGCTACGAGCAGTACTTC.

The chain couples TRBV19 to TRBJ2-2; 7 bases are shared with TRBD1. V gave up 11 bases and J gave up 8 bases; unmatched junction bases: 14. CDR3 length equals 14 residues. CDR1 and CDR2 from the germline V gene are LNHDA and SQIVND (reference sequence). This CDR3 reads CASLLGQSSGELFF. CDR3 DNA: TGTGCCTCCCTGCTGGGACAGTCCAGTGGGGAGCTGTTTTTT.

Here the CDR3 reads CASDPRDTYGYTF. Here the CDR3 DNA reads TGTGCCAGCGACCCAAGGGACACGTATGGCTACACCTTC. The rearrangement joins TRBV28 to TRBJ1-2; maybe TRBD1 (6 bases). Germline CDR1 and CDR2: MDHEN and SYDVKM. The ends were cut back, 8 bases at V and 5 bases at J, with 15 bases in the middle. The CDR3 is 13 residues long.

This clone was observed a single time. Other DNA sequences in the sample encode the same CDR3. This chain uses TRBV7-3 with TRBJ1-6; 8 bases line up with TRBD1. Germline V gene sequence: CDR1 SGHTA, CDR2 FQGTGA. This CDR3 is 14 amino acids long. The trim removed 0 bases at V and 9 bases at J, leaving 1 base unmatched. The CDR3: CASSLTQGGSPLHF. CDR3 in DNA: TGTGCCAGCAGCTTAACACAGGGGGGTTCACCCCTCCACTTT.

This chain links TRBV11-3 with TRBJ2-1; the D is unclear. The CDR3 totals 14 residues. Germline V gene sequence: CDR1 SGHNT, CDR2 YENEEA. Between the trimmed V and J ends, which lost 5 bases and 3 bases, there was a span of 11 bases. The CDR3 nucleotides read TGTGCCAGCAGCCCCCAGTTCCGCTACAATGAGCAGTTCTTC. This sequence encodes CASSPQFRYNEQFF.

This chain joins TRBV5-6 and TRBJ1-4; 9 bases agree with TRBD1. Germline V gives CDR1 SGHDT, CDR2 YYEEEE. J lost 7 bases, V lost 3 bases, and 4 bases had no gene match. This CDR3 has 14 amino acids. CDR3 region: CASSYRGRGEKLFF. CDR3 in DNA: TGTGCCAGCAGCTACAGGGGGCGCGGTGAAAAACTGTTTTTT.

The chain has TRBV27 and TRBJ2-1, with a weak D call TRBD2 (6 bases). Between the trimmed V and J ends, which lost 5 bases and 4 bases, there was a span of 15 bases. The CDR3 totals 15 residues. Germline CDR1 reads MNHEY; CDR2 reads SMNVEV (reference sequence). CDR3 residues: CASSGDWPEYNEQFF. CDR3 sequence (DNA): TGTGCCAGCAGTGGGGACTGGCCGGAGTACAATGAGCAGTTCTTC.

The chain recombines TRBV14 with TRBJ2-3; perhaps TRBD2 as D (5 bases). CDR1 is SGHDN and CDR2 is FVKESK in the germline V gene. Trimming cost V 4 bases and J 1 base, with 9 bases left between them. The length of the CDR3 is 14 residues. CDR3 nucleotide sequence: TGTGCCAGCAGCCCATCTAGCCGCACAGATACGCAGTATTTT. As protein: CASSPSSRTDTQYF. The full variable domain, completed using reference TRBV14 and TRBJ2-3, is EAGVTQFPSHSVIEKGQTVTLRCDPISGHDNLYWYRRVMGKEIKFLLHFVKESKQDESGMPNNRFLAERTGGTYSTLKVQPAELEDSGVYFCASSPSSRTDTQYFGPGTRLTVL.

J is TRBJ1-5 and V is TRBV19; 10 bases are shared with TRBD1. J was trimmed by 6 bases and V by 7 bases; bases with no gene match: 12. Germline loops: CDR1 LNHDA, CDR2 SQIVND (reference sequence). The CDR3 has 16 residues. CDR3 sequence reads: CASTGSGQGLIQPQHF. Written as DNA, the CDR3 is TGTGCCAGTACCGGATCGGGACAGGGGTTAATTCAGCCCCAGCATTTT.

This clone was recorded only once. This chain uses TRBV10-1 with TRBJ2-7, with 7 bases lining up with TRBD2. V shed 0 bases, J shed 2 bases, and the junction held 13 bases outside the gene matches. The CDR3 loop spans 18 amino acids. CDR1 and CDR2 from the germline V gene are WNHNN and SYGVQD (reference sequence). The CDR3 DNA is TGCGCCAGCAGTGAGTCGAACGGTAGGCGGGAGCTTACCTACGAGCAGTACTTC. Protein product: CASSESNGRRELTYEQYF.

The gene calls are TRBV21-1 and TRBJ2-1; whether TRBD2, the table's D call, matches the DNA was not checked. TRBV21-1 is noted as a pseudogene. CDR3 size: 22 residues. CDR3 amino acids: CASSTDWAGDLAGVRVYNEQFF. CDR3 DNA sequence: TGTGCCAGCAGCACGGACTGGGCAGGGGACCTAGCGGGAGTAAGGGTGTACAATGAGCAGTTCTTC.

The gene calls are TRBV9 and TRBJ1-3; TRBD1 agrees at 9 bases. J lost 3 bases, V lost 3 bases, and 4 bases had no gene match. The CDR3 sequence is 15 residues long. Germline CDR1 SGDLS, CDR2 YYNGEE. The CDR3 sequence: CASSEGQGFGNTIYF. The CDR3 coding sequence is TGTGCCAGCAGCGAGGGACAGGGATTTGGAAACACCATATATTTT.

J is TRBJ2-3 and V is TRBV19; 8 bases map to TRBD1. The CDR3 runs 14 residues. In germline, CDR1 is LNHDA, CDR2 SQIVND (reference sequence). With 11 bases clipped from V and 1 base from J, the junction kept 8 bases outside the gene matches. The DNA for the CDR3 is TGTGCCTCAAGGACAGGGTCAGGCACAGATACGCAGTATTTT. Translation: CASRTGSGTDTQYF.

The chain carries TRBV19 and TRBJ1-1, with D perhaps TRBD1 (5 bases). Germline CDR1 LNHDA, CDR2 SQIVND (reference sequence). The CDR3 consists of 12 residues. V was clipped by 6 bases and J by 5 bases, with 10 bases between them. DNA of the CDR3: TGTGCCAGTAGGGGGGGAGGAACTGAAGCTTTCTTT. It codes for CASRGGGTEAFF.

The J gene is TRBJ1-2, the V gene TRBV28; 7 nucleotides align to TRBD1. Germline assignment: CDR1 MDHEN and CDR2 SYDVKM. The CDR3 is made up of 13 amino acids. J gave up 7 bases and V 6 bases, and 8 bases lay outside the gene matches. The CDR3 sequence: CASREGAFGGYTF. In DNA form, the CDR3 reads TGTGCCAGCAGGGAGGGGGCCTTTGGTGGCTACACCTTC.

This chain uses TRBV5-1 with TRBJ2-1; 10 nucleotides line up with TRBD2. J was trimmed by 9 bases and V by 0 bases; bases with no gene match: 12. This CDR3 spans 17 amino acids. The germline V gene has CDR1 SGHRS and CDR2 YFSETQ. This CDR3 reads CASSLVSSGSRTREQFF. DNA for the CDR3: TGCGCCAGCAGCTTGGTCTCTAGCGGGAGTAGAACCCGTGAGCAGTTCTTC.

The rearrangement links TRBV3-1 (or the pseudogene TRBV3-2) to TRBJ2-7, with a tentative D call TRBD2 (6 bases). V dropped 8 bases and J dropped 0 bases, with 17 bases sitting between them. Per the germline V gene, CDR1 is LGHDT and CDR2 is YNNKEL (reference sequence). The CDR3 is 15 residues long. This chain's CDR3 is CASSYGGESSYEQYF. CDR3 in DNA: TGTGCCAGCTCCTATGGCGGGGAAAGCTCCTACGAGCAGTACTTC.

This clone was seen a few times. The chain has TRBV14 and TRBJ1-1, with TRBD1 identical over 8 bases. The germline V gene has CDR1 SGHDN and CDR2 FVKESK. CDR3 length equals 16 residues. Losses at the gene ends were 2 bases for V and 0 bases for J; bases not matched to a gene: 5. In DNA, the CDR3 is TGTGCCAGCAGCCAAAGACAGGGGACCTTGAACACTGAAGCTTTCTTT. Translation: CASSQRQGTLNTEAFF.

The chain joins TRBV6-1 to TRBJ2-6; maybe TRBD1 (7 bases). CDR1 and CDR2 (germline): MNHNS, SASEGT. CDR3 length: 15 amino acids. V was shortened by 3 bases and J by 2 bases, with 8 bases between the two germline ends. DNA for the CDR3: TGTGCCAGCAGTGACAGGGGGGCTGGGGCCAACGTCCTGACTTTC. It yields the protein CASSDRGAGANVLTF.

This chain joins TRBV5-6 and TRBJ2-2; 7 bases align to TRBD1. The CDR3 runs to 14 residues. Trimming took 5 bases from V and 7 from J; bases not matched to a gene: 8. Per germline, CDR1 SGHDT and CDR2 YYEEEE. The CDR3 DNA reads TGTGCCAGCAGATTTGACAGGGCTGGCGGGGAGCTGTTTTTT. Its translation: CASRFDRAGGELFF.

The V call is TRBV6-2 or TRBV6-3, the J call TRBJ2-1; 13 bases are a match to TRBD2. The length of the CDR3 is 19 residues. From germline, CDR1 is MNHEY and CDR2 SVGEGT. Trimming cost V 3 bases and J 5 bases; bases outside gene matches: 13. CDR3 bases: TGTGCCAGCAGTTATGCCGGCGGACTAGCGGGAGTATCGAACAATGAGCAGTTCTTC. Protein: CASSYAGGLAGVSNNEQFF.

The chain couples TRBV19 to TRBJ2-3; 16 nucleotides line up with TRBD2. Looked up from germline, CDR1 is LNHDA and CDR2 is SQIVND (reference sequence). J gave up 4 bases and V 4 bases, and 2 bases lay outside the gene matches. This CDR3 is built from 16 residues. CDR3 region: CASSRGLAGGADTQYF. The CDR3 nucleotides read TGTGCCAGTAGTAGGGGACTAGCGGGAGGGGCAGATACGCAGTATTTT. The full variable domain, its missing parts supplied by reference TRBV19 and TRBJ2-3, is DGGITQSPKYLFRKEGQNVTLSCEQNLNHDAMYWYRQDPGQGLRLIYYSQIVNDFQKGDIAEGYSVSREKKESFPLTVTSAQKNPTAFYLCASSRGLAGGADTQYFGPGTRLTVL.

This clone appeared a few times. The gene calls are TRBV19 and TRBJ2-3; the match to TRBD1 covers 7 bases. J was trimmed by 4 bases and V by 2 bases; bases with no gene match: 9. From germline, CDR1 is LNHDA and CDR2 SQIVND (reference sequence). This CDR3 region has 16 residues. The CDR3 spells CASSIKGQSPADTQYF. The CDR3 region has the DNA TGTGCCAGTAGTATAAAGGGACAGTCCCCCGCAGATACGCAGTATTTT.

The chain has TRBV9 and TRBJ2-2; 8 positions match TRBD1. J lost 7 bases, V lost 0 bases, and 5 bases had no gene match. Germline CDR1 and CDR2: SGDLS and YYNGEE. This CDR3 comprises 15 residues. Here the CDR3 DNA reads TGTGCCAGCAGCGTAGGGACAGGGTTCAACGGGGAGCTGTTTTTT. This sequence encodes CASSVGTGFNGELFF.

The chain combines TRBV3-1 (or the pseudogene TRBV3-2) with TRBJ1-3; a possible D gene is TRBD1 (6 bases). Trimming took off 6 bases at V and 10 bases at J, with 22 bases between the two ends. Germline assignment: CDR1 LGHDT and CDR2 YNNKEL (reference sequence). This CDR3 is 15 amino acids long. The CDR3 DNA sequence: TGTGCCAGCAGTCAGAACCGGGATTTGGGACATACCATATATTTT. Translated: CASSQNRDLGHTIYF.

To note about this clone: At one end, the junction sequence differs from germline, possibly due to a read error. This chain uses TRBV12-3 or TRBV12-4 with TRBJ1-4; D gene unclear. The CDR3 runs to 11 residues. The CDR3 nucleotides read TGTGCCAGCAGTTTAGGCGGGGATCGGCTTTTT. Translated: CASSLGGDRLF.

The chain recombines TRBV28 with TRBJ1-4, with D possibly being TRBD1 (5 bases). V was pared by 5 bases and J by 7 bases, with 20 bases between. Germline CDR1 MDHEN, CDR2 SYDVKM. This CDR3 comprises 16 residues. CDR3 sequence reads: CASSPPGGRFGEKLFF. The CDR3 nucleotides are TGTGCCAGCAGTCCCCCGGGGGGACGATTCGGTGAAAAACTGTTTTTT.

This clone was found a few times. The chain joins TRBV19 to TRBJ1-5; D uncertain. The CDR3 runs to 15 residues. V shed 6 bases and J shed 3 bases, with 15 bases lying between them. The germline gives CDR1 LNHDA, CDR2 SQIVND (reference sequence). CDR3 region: CASRFGLSPNQPQHF. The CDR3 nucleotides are TGTGCCAGTAGGTTTGGGCTGAGCCCCAATCAGCCCCAGCATTTT. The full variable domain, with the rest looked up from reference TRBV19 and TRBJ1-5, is DGGITQSPKYLFRKEGQNVTLSCEQNLNHDAMYWYRQDPGQGLRLIYYSQIVNDFQKGDIAEGYSVSREKKESFPLTVTSAQKNPTAFYLCASRFGLSPNQPQHFGDGTRLSIL.

The CDR3 DNA is TGCAGCGTTCTTAGCGGGAGGTCCTACGAGCAGTACTTC. Translating it yields CSVLSGRSYEQYF. This chain joins TRBV29-1 and TRBJ2-7; the match to TRBD2 covers 10 bases. Germline lookup yields CDR1 SQVTM and CDR2 ANQGSEA. V dropped 5 bases and J dropped 1; count of bases not matched to a gene: 2. This CDR3 spans 13 amino acids.